These 20 T cell receptor beta chains were sequenced from one sample in a study of T-cell memory formation after mild COVID-19. Each CDR3 protein is one row after TCRdb ran MiXCR on the 5' RACE reads. The table records under 200,000 distinct CDR3 sequences, 11% of them present only once. Sequenced: PBMCs or a T cell subset sorted from them (not recorded which). The receptors were gathered from a man between 18 and 35 years old who had mild COVID-19 (a few samples of this study predate the infection). Cell type and time point are not known.

The V gene is TRBV21-1, the J gene TRBJ1-5. TRBV21-1 has pseudogene status. The CDR3 is 9 residues long. CDR3: CASNQPQHF. The DNA of the CDR3 is TGTGCCAGCAATCAGCCCCAGCATTTT.

This clonotype appeared many times. The chain joins TRBV12-3 or TRBV12-4 to TRBJ2-5; TRBD1 matches at 10 bases. There are 15 residues in the CDR3. V shed 3 bases, J shed 5 bases, and the junction held 6 bases outside the gene matches. The CDR3 sequence: CASSFSPDRGETQYF. CDR3 DNA: TGTGCCAGCAGTTTTTCCCCGGACAGGGGGGAGACCCAGTACTTC.

The gene calls are TRBV7-2 and TRBJ2-3; 7 bases align to TRBD1. The CDR3 is 15 residues long. Germline values: CDR1 SGHTA, CDR2 FQGNSA. V lost 5 bases and J lost 8; bases outside the gene matches: 13. The CDR3 is CASSPGDRDSVTQYF. The CDR3 DNA is TGTGCCAGCAGCCCAGGGGACAGAGACTCAGTTACGCAGTATTTT.

This clonotype turned up a few times. The chain has TRBV29-1 and TRBJ1-1; TRBD1 is a possible D gene (6 bases). Trimming cost V 4 bases and J 0 bases, with 12 bases left between them. The V gene's germline CDR1 is SQVTM and CDR2 ANQGSEA. The CDR3 contains 14 residues. DNA for the CDR3: TGCAGCGTTGTAAGAGGGGGGGTGAACACTGAAGCTTTCTTT. Translation gives CSVVRGGVNTEAFF.

The chain couples TRBV2 to TRBJ1-3; no clear D gene. This CDR3 comprises 15 residues. Per the germline V gene, CDR1 is SNHLY and CDR2 is FYNNEI. Trimming shortened V by 7 bases and J by 0 bases, and 13 bases separated the two germline ends. The CDR3 DNA reads TGTGCCAGCATCCCGACTGTCAGCTCTGGAAACACCATATATTTT. Translating it yields CASIPTVSSGNTIYF.

This sequence joins TRBV5-1 and TRBJ2-1, with 12 bases lining up with TRBD2. After removal of 4 bases from V and 8 bases from J, the junction contained 7 bases not matched to a gene. Germline CDR1 is SGHRS and CDR2 is YFSETQ. The CDR3 runs 15 residues. The CDR3 DNA sequence: TGCGCCAGCAGCGCCCCTAGCGGGGGGGATGATGAGCAGTTCTTC. Translating it yields CASSAPSGGDDEQFF.

Remarks on this clonotype: Possible read error: a much larger clone is one base away. This chain's CDR3 is CASSSLSTTEALF. In nucleotides, the CDR3 is TGCGCCAGCAGCTCGTTGTCCACGACTGAAGCTTTATTT. The chain combines TRBV5-1 with TRBJ1-1; D not certain. Germline V gene sequence: CDR1 SGHRS, CDR2 YFSETQ. The CDR3 contains 13 residues.

In its sample, this clonotype was seen a few times. The chain has TRBV12-3 or TRBV12-4 and TRBJ2-7; D uncertain. V was trimmed by 3 bases and J by 3 bases, leaving 15 bases between them. The CDR3 loop spans 15 amino acids. CDR3 protein: CASSFGSLAYYEQYV. The CDR3 coding sequence is TGTGCCAGCAGTTTCGGCAGTTTGGCCTACTACGAGCAGTACGTC.

This clonotype was picked up a small number of times. This chain joins TRBV7-9 and TRBJ1-1; D call uncertain. Trimming took 8 bases from V and 1 from J, leaving 8 bases between them. Germline lookup yields CDR1 SEHNR and CDR2 FQNEAQ (reference sequence). This CDR3 has 12 residues. The CDR3 reads CASGTRNTEAFF. The CDR3 region has the DNA TGTGCCAGCGGTACTCGGAACACTGAAGCTTTCTTT.

The chain couples TRBV11-3 to TRBJ2-2; possibly TRBD1 or TRBD2 for D (6 bases each). CDR3 length equals 14 residues. The germline V gene encodes CDR1 SGHNT and CDR2 YENEEA. The germline V and J ends were trimmed by 2 bases and 6 bases, with 10 bases remaining between them. Written as DNA, the CDR3 is TGTGCCAGCAGCTTACACAGGGAGGCCGGGGAGCTGTTTTTT. Residues: CASSLHREAGELFF.

This clonotype was picked up a small number of times. The chain carries TRBV5-1 and TRBJ1-1; D call uncertain. Germline V gene lookup returns CDR1 SGHRS and CDR2 YFSETQ. V was shortened by 0 bases and J by 6 bases, with 12 bases between the two germline ends. There are 14 residues in the CDR3. In DNA form, the CDR3 reads TGCGCCAGCAGCTTGGAGGGAACGTACCCTGAAGCTTTCTTT. Translation gives CASSLEGTYPEAFF.

This clonotype was seen repeatedly, ten times or more. The V and J genes are TRBV11-2 and TRBJ1-2; D gene uncertain. The CDR3 consists of 13 residues. Trimming took off 2 bases at V and 6 bases at J, with 10 bases between the two ends. Germline V lookup: CDR1 SGHAT, CDR2 FQNNGV. The CDR3 region has the DNA TGTGCCAGCAGCTTATATGGGGTCGATGGCTACACCTTC. Its translation: CASSLYGVDGYTF.

The V gene is TRBV5-1, the J gene TRBJ1-2; D possibly corresponds to TRBD1 (6 bases). Per germline, CDR1 SGHRS and CDR2 YFSETQ. V was trimmed by 6 bases and J by 0 bases, leaving 15 bases between them. This CDR3 is 15 amino acids long. The CDR3 spells CASTLRGLPNYGYTF. CDR3 in DNA: TGCGCCAGCACTCTGAGGGGGTTGCCTAACTATGGCTACACCTTC.

The chain joins TRBV5-1 to TRBJ1-5, with a possible D match to TRBD1 (6 bases). The CDR3 runs to 14 residues. V was shortened by 4 bases and J by 7 bases, with 15 bases between the two germline ends. CDR1 is SGHRS, CDR2 YFSETQ, per germline. The CDR3 here is CASSPEGGGQPQHF. CDR3 coding DNA: TGCGCCAGCAGCCCTGAGGGGGGCGGCCAGCCCCAGCATTTT.

This clonotype was seen repeatedly, ten times or more. This chain uses TRBV20-1 with TRBJ2-3; D unresolved. The ends were cut back, 3 bases at V and 5 bases at J, with 6 bases in the middle. The germline V gene encodes CDR1 DFQATT and CDR2 SNEGSKA (reference sequence). This CDR3 has 11 amino acids. The CDR3 coding sequence is TGCAGTGCTAGTACGGGAGATACGCAGTATTTT. Residues: CSASTGDTQYF.

V and J are TRBV6-5 and TRBJ1-6; D is unresolved. CDR1 and CDR2 from the germline V gene are MNHEY and SVGAGI. Trimming shortened V by 0 bases and J by 7 bases, and 7 bases separated the two germline ends. The CDR3 spans 14 residues. The CDR3 DNA is TGTGCCAGCAGTTACTCGGGCGGGAATTCACCCCTCCACTTT. Amino acid sequence: CASSYSGGNSPLHF.

Notes on this clonotype: A much larger clone differs from this one at a single base, so this may be a read error. The rearrangement uses TRBV29-1 and TRBJ2-7; D possibly matches TRBD1 or TRBD2 (5 bases each). The CDR3 is 12 amino acids. Germline CDR1 is SQVTM and CDR2 is ANQGSEA. V dropped 5 bases and J dropped 5 bases, with 13 bases sitting between them. In nucleotides, the CDR3 is TGCAGCGTTAGCTGGCGAGGGGACGAGCAGTACTTC. Translation: CSVSWRGDEQYF.

V and J are TRBV6-2 or TRBV6-3 and TRBJ1-1; no clear D gene. This CDR3 has 12 amino acids. V was clipped by 8 bases and J by 0 bases, with 7 bases between them. From germline, CDR1 is MNHEY and CDR2 SVGEGT. This chain's CDR3 is CASHTMNTEAFF. The CDR3 DNA reads TGTGCCAGCCATACCATGAACACTGAAGCTTTCTTT.

The sample holds many counts of this clonotype. The rearrangement links TRBV18 to TRBJ2-5, with D tentatively TRBD2 (5 bases). The length of the CDR3 is 12 residues. V was trimmed by 2 bases and J by 5 bases, leaving 6 bases between them. CDR1 and CDR2 (germline): KGHSH, LQKENI. The CDR3 coding sequence is TGTGCCAGCTCACCAGGGAGCGAGACCCAGTACTTC. It yields the protein CASSPGSETQYF.

This clonotype has just a few counts. The chain has TRBV27 and TRBJ2-5; TRBD2 matches at 8 bases. Germline lookup yields CDR1 MNHEY and CDR2 SMNVEV (reference sequence). The CDR3 has 13 residues. With V trimmed by 8 bases and J by 5 bases, 7 bases remained unmatched. CDR3: CASREGLRETQYF. The CDR3 DNA reads TGTGCCAGCCGGGAGGGCTTACGGGAGACCCAGTACTTC.